A selection of T cell receptor beta chains follows, all from one sample in a study of T cell responses to AZD1222 COVID-19 vaccine. Assay: immunoSEQ multiplex PCR; the TCRdb copy retains only in-frame clones and omits some. Here the sample spans some 140,000 clones, approximately 80% being singletons. The source material was peripheral blood, sampled on day 0 of AZD1222 vaccination. The origin of the receptors is an adult in good health. Both conserved end residues are part of each CDR3. D genes are given only for firm matches. Rows give clone size only sometimes, using once, few, many, or a class for an expanded clone.

J gene | V gene | D gene | clone size | CDR3 protein | CDR3 DNA
TRBJ2-1 | TRBV11-2 | TRBD1 | - | CASSLIQGALYNEQFF | TGTGCCAGCAGCTTGATCCAGGGGGCGCTTTACAATGAGCAGTTCTTC
TRBJ2-3 | TRBV7-8 | TRBD1 | - | CASSLRDRSDTQYF | TGTGCCAGCAGCCTACGGGACAGGTCAGATACGCAGTATTTT
TRBJ1-1 | TRBV2 | TRBD1 | once | CASTGEKGTEAFF | TGTGCCAGTACAGGGGAAAAGGGAACTGAAGCTTTCTTT
TRBJ1-6 | TRBV11-2 | TRBD1 | - | CASSPSFRGLRSPLHF | TGTGCCAGCAGCCCTAGTTTCAGGGGGTTACGTTCACCCCTCCACTTT
TRBJ2-7 | TRBV6-5 | TRBD1 | - | CACARQGTYEQYF | TGTGCCTGCGCGCGACAGGGAACCTACGAGCAGTACTTC
TRBJ1-1 | TRBV3-1/TRBV3-2 | - | - | CASSLQTGEAFF | TGTGCCAGCAGCCTGCAGACAGGAGAAGCTTTCTTT
TRBJ1-2 | TRBV2 | - | - | CASEAGNYGYTF | TGTGCCAGCGAGGCAGGGAACTATGGCTACACCTTC
TRBJ1-1 | TRBV5-1 | TRBD1 | - | CASSPGQGYTEAFF | TGCGCCAGCAGCCCGGGACAGGGGTACACTGAAGCTTTCTTT
TRBJ1-6 | TRBV5-1 | - | - | CASRTGTDYNSPLHF | TGCGCCAGCAGGACTGGGACGGACTATAATTCACCCCTCCACTTT
TRBJ1-5 | TRBV15 | - | - | CATRGRAGRNQPQHF | TGTGCCACCAGAGGGCGGGCAGGCCGCAATCAGCCCCAGCATTTT
TRBJ2-1 | TRBV2 | - | few | CASSLKSVSDEQFF | TGTGCCAGCAGCCTAAAGTCGGTCAGCGATGAGCAGTTCTTC
TRBJ1-6 | TRBV28 | - | - | CASSRTLNSPLHF | TGTGCCAGCAGTCGAACCCTTAATTCACCCCTCCACTTT
TRBJ1-2 | TRBV29-1 | TRBD1 | - | CSVGGQGVGGYTF | TGCAGCGTTGGGGGACAGGGGGTAGGAGGCTACACCTTC
TRBJ1-6 | TRBV3-1/TRBV3-2 | - | - | CASSQGGAGHLNSPLHF | TGTGCCAGCAGCCAAGGTGGGGCAGGGCATCTTAATTCACCCCTCCACTTT
TRBJ2-2 | TRBV9 | TRBD2 | - | CASSYTGLAGSGELFF | TGTGCCAGCAGTTATACGGGACTAGCGGGATCCGGGGAGCTGTTTTTT
TRBJ1-2 | TRBV28 | - | - | CASSLLTSGGRKEGYTF | TGTGCCAGCAGTTTATTGACTAGCGGGGGGCGTAAGGAAGGCTACACCTTC
TRBJ1-2 | TRBV4-1 | - | - | CASSQGPGRPIYGYTF | TGCGCCAGCAGCCAAGGGCCCGGCAGGCCGATCTATGGCTACACCTTC
TRBJ1-1 | TRBV30 | - | - | CAWSVGMNTEAFF | TGTGCCTGGAGTGTGGGTATGAACACTGAAGCTTTCTTT
TRBJ1-2 | TRBV5-1 | - | - | CASSLTGTYSYGYTF | TGCGCCAGCAGCTTGACAGGGACCTACTCCTATGGCTACACCTTC